This TCR beta chain is drawn from a study of blood T cell repertoires in COVID-19. Study-wide context: The United States, Italy and Spain were the sources of the acute and convalescent COVID-19 samples. Sources were T cells, B-cell-depleted T cells, or PBMCs; the material itself was cDNA or gDNA.

The CDR3 spans 13 residues. V was trimmed by 4 bases and J by 5 bases, leaving 11 bases between them. Germline lookup yields CDR1 MGHRA and CDR2 YSYEKL. In the original processing: The authors estimated nucleated cell counts from reference gene primer amplification. Generated by immunoSEQ multiplex PCR, the TCRdb table keeps only in-frame clones and is missing some. V and J calls and clone size are those listed in that table; D and trimming were worked out from the DNA. Among some 69,000 clones listed, around four fifths were seen once. This clone was found once. Sample: peripheral blood. This sequence joins TRBV4-1 and TRBJ2-5, with D possibly TRBD2 on 5 matching bases. This clonotype was sampled from a man at least 80 years old with active or convalescent COVID-19. The CDR3, as DNA: TGCGCCAGCAGCCTAGCCGGCGGGGAGACCCAGTACTTC. As protein: CASSLAGGETQYF.